A single sample is the source of the 22 T cell receptor beta chains below, sequenced in a study of blood T cell repertoires in COVID-19. TCRdb's table, derived via immunoSEQ multiplex PCR, lists solely in-frame clones and lacks some. The table lists tens of thousands of clones, 80% to 90% of them singletons. The sample was peripheral blood. All receptors come from a woman older than 75 with COVID-19, enrolled during active disease.

The chain joins TRBV7-2 to TRBJ2-7; D possibly corresponds to TRBD2 (5 bases). The germline V and J ends were trimmed by 5 bases and 6 bases, with 14 bases remaining between them. In germline, CDR1 is SGHTA, CDR2 FQGNSA. There are 13 residues in the CDR3. The CDR3 sequence is CASSQRAGPEQYF. Here the CDR3 DNA reads TGTGCCAGCAGCCAGAGGGCAGGTCCCGAGCAGTACTTC.

The CDR3 region has the DNA TGTGCCAGCAGCCTAAGGGGGGGTCGTGGCTACACCTTC. It yields the protein CASSLRGGRGYTF. The chain employs TRBV3-1 (or the pseudogene TRBV3-2) and TRBJ1-2; D is perhaps TRBD1 (6 bases). Germline V lookup: CDR1 LGHDT, CDR2 YNNKEL (reference sequence). This CDR3 has 13 residues. Trimming left V 4 bases short and J 7 bases short, with 13 bases between.

This sequence joins TRBV6-5 and TRBJ2-7; TRBD1 agrees at 10 bases. The V gene end was trimmed by 2 bases and the J gene end by 3 bases; junction bases not matched to a gene: 4. In germline, CDR1 is MNHEY, CDR2 SVGAGI. This CDR3 contains 15 residues. The CDR3 sequence is CASSYGGTGVYEQYF. Written as DNA, the CDR3 is TGTGCCAGCAGTTACGGAGGGACAGGGGTCTACGAGCAGTACTTC.

The V call is TRBV27, the J call TRBJ2-1; TRBD1 agrees at 8 bases. Per the germline V gene, CDR1 is MNHEY and CDR2 is SMNVEV (reference sequence). This CDR3 region has 15 residues. V trimming: 0 bases; J trimming: 6 bases; junction bases outside the gene matches: 4. The CDR3 sequence: CASSLSQQGGNEQFF. The DNA for the CDR3 is TGTGCCAGCAGTTTATCCCAACAGGGGGGCAATGAGCAGTTCTTC.

The V and J genes are TRBV7-2 and TRBJ2-3; 11 bases are shared with TRBD2. The CDR3 contains 15 residues. CDR1 is SGHTA, CDR2 FQGNSA, per germline. The V gene end was trimmed by 7 bases and the J gene end by 4 bases; junction bases not matched to a gene: 7. CDR3 protein: CASTIAGGGADTQYF. The DNA for the CDR3 is TGTGCCAGCACTATAGCGGGAGGGGGGGCAGATACGCAGTATTTT.

This clone was recorded a few times. V and J are TRBV9 and TRBJ1-1; 7 nucleotides agree with TRBD1. With 0 bases clipped from V and 5 bases from J, the junction kept 7 bases outside the gene matches. Germline V gene data show CDR1 as SGDLS and CDR2 as YYNGEE. The CDR3 is 15 residues long. The DNA of the CDR3 is TGTGCCAGCAGCGTAGATGGGGCAGGGGGAACTGAAGCTTTCTTT. It is translated as CASSVDGAGGTEAFF.

A note on this clone: One junction end does not reproduce the germline sequence, and a read error may be involved. V and J are TRBV2 and TRBJ2-2; TRBD1 agrees at 9 bases. This CDR3 has 15 residues. Per the germline V gene, CDR1 is SNHLY and CDR2 is FYNNEI. The CDR3 DNA follows: TGTGCCAGCAGTCCACAGGGGGCAGAAACCGGGGGGCTGTTTTTT. Its translation: CASSPQGAETGGLFF.

In nucleotides, the CDR3 is TGTGCCAGCAGCCCGACAGGGTCCACTGAAGCTTTCTTT. Protein sequence: CASSPTGSTEAFF. The V and J genes are TRBV5-5 and TRBJ1-1; 7 bases map to TRBD1. V lost 4 bases, J lost 4 bases, and 4 bases stayed unmatched. Germline V gives CDR1 SGHKS, CDR2 YYEKEE (reference sequence). CDR3 length: 13 residues.

The chain employs TRBV24-1 and TRBJ1-2, with 8 nucleotides matching TRBD1. Trimming removed 4 bases from V and 0 bases from J; junction bases left unmatched: 3. The CDR3 length is 15 residues. From germline, CDR1 is KGHDR and CDR2 SFDVKD. The CDR3, as DNA: TGTGCCACCAGTGACCCAGGGGGCCCTAACTATGGCTACACCTTC. Amino acids: CATSDPGGPNYGYTF.

J is TRBJ2-1 and V is TRBV5-4; D is perhaps TRBD2 (6 bases). Trimming took off 3 bases at V and 4 bases at J, with 14 bases between the two ends. Germline CDR1 and CDR2: SGHNT and YYREEE (reference sequence). This CDR3 is 15 amino acids long. CDR3 nucleotide sequence: TGTGCCAGCAGCTCTGAGGGGCGGGGTTACAATGAGCAGTTCTTC. This gives the protein CASSSEGRGYNEQFF.

The DNA of the CDR3 is TGTGCCGCAAGGGACTCCAACACCGGGGAGCTGTTTTTT. This gives the protein CAARDSNTGELFF. V and J are TRBV10-3 and TRBJ2-2, with D possibly TRBD2 on 6 matching bases. The CDR3 has 13 amino acids. Germline CDR1 ENHRY, CDR2 SYGVKD. Trimming removed 11 bases from V and 2 bases from J, with 12 bases in between.

The chain is built from TRBV3-1 (or the pseudogene TRBV3-2) and TRBJ2-7; D is unresolved. The CDR3 consists of 13 residues. The V end was cut by 4 bases, the J end by 3 bases, with 10 bases between. Germline V CDR1 and CDR2: LGHDT, YNNKEL (reference sequence). For the CDR3, the DNA is TGTGCCAGCAGCCCCCCGACGGGCTACGAGCAGTACTTC. Encoded protein: CASSPPTGYEQYF.

This clone appeared many times. Other DNA sequences in the sample encode the same CDR3. This sequence joins TRBV6-2 or TRBV6-3 and TRBJ2-5; TRBD2 matches at 9 bases. This CDR3 contains 15 residues. CDR1 MNHEY and CDR2 SVGEGT come from the germline V gene. V shed 4 bases, J shed 5 bases, and the junction held 8 bases outside the gene matches. The CDR3 is CASSSAGGPGETQYF. The CDR3 region has the DNA TGTGCCAGCAGTTCCGCGGGGGGGCCGGGGGAGACCCAGTACTTC.

The table lists this clone with a count of one. One junction end disagrees with the germline gene, perhaps due to a read error. J is TRBJ1-1 and V is TRBV7-3; D gene unclear. Germline V gene data show CDR1 as SGHTA and CDR2 as FQGTGA. The CDR3 is 15 residues long. CDR3 sequence: CASSLTVNTDTEAFF. The CDR3 DNA sequence: TGTGCCAGCAGCCTAACCGTCAACACCGACACTGAAGCTTTCTTT.

This clone was counted once. The V gene is TRBV19, the J gene TRBJ2-5, with 7 nucleotides matching TRBD2. V shed 1 base and J 5 bases; nucleotides not matched to a gene: 4. The germline CDR1 and CDR2 sequences are LNHDA and SQIVND (reference sequence). The CDR3 loop spans 14 amino acids. CDR3 region: CASSIGTRRETQYF. The CDR3 coding sequence is TGTGCCAGTAGTATAGGGACTAGGAGGGAGACCCAGTACTTC.

J is TRBJ1-1 and V is TRBV2; D is unclear. Trimming stripped 4 bases from V and 4 bases from J, with 19 bases between. CDR3 length equals 16 residues. The germline gives CDR1 SNHLY, CDR2 FYNNEI. This CDR3 is CASSAPLGGLATEAFF. In nucleotides, the CDR3 is TGTGCCAGCAGTGCCCCCTTAGGTGGGCTGGCCACTGAAGCTTTCTTT. The full variable domain, its missing parts supplied by reference TRBV2 and TRBJ1-1, is EPEVTQTPSHQVTQMGQEVILRCVPISNHLYFYWYRQILGQKVEFLVSFYNNEISEKSEIFDDQFSVERPDGSNFTLKIRSTKLEDSAMYFCASSAPLGGLATEAFFGQGTRLTVV.

The table lists this clone with a few counts. This chain joins TRBV9 and TRBJ2-3, with 10 bases aligning to TRBD2. The CDR3 is 18 amino acids. The germline V gene has CDR1 SGDLS and CDR2 YYNGEE. V gave up 0 bases and J gave up 1 base; unmatched junction bases: 8. The CDR3 DNA is TGTGCCAGCAGCGTAGCCGCAGGTAGCGGGGGGCGCACAGATACGCAGTATTTT. Amino acid sequence: CASSVAAGSGGRTDTQYF. The full variable domain, in which reference TRBV9 and TRBJ2-3 provide the parts outside the CDR3, is DSGVTQTPKHLITATGQRVTLRCSPRSGDLSVYWYQQSLDQGLQFLIQYYNGEERAKGNILERFSAQQFPDLHSELNLSSLELGDSALYFCASSVAAGSGGRTDTQYFGPGTRLTVL.

The chain has TRBV6-5 and TRBJ1-1; weak D call: TRBD1 (6 bases). V was pared by 2 bases and J by 1 base, with 8 bases between. In germline, CDR1 is MNHEY, CDR2 SVGAGI. CDR3 length: 14 residues. The CDR3 DNA sequence: TGTGCCAGCAGTTACCCACAGGGGAACACTGAAGCTTTCTTT. This translates into CASSYPQGNTEAFF.

This clone was observed a single time. The J gene is TRBJ2-2, the V gene TRBV10-3; a weak D match, TRBD1 (6 bases). Germline V gene data show CDR1 as ENHRY and CDR2 as SYGVKD. This CDR3 is built from 15 residues. V was pared by 10 bases and J by 0 bases, with 15 bases between. CDR3: CASARQASNTGELFF. The CDR3 DNA reads as TGTGCCAGCGCCAGACAGGCCTCGAACACCGGGGAGCTGTTTTTT.

This clone was found once. The V gene is TRBV7-8, the J gene TRBJ1-3; 8 positions match TRBD1. From germline, CDR1 is SGHVS and CDR2 FQNEAQ. The J segment lost 0 bases and the V segment lost 5 bases, leaving 9 bases of the junction unmatched. The CDR3 contains 17 residues. CDR3 DNA sequence: TGTGCCAGCAGCATCAGACAGGGGAGCGTCTCTGGAAACACCATATATTTT. This sequence encodes CASSIRQGSVSGNTIYF.

The V call is TRBV3-1 (or the pseudogene TRBV3-2), the J call TRBJ1-2, with unresolved D. Per germline, CDR1 LGHDT and CDR2 YNNKEL (reference sequence). V was shortened by 1 base and J by 8 bases, with 11 bases between the two germline ends. The CDR3 spans 13 residues. CDR3 bases: TGTGCCAGCAGCCAAGTGGGCCCGTCCGGCTACACCTTC. Its protein is CASSQVGPSGYTF.

The rearrangement joins TRBV9 to TRBJ2-6, with a tentative D call TRBD2 (6 bases). CDR1 and CDR2 from the germline V gene are SGDLS and YYNGEE. Trimming cost V 0 bases and J 4 bases, with 11 bases left between them. CDR3 length equals 16 residues. The CDR3 region is CASSVGGLRGANVLTF. Here the CDR3 DNA reads TGTGCCAGCAGCGTAGGGGGACTTCGCGGGGCCAACGTCCTGACTTTC.